This T cell receptor (beta chain) was identified during a study of CD8 T cells in ankylosing spondylitis. Notes on the study in general: A TCR beta motif of 8 or 9 highly homologous variants appeared characteristic of ankylosing spondylitis blood.

Details on this clonotype: Its antigen is not known.

Quantitative 5'-RACE with molecular barcodes generated TCR beta libraries. TCRdb redid the calling of the 5' RACE reads with MiXCR, one entry per CDR3 protein. The repertoire has 150,000 to 200,000 distinct CDR3 sequences, 15% to 20% of them found once; the top ten carry roughly 4%. CDR3 length: 16 amino acids. V was clipped by 0 bases and J by 1 base, with 15 bases between them. Germline CDR1 SQVTM, CDR2 ANQGSEA. The genes are TRBV29-1 and TRBJ1-1; a weak D match, TRBD1 (5 bases). Sequenced material: blood, either unsorted or a sorted T cell fraction (not recorded which). This receptor was taken from a male donor aged 5 to 30 with ankylosing spondylitis or in good health (not recorded which). CDR3 residues: CSVEDTRGVQNTEAFF. CDR3 coding DNA: TGCAGCGTTGAAGATACGAGGGGAGTCCAGAACACTGAAGCTTTCTTT.